This T cell receptor (beta chain) was sequenced in a study of T-cell reconstitution after alpha-beta-depleted transplantation in children (dated by TCRdb to 2016 to 2017). Study-wide context: Using TCR repertoire profiling, the study followed T-cell immune reconstitution in a quantitative way in children after TCRalphabeta/CD19-depleted allogeneic hematopoietic cell transplantation. Broader findings and caveats from the paper: The apparently early alphabetaT-cell count recovery about two months after transplant was reportedly dependent on only several hundred rapidly expanded clones derived from non-depleted graft cells. Over the following months the frequencies of hyperexpanded clones went down, and after one year T-cell counts and TCRbeta diversity were mostly credited to newly produced T cells. In some patients, high TCRbeta diversity at day 60 was attributed to recipient T cells and intrathymic progenitors that had survived conditioning.

This clonotype was counted only a few times. Its antigen specificity is not known. No base-level quality is on record; no much larger clone is a single base apart. Libraries were constructed by PCR. Sequencing used an Illumina HiSeq 2500. TCR library preparation used molecular barcoding, with unique molecular identifiers applied to normalize quantification of the TCRbeta repertoire. TCRdb reanalyzed the raw reads on its own, using fastp at Q25 for trimming and MiXCR for clone calling, and kept in-frame beta chains. Identical CDR3 proteins give one entry, which carries the most common genes and DNA. The sample records 800,000 to 1,000,000 distinct CDR3 sequences, about 31% of which are singletons. The ten largest account for roughly 31% of the sample. The label giving this sample's treatment or condition can be read as: allogeneic hematopoietic cell transplantation with graft depleted of TCRalphabeta T cells and CD19 B cells. The children who served as transplant recipients had been given grafts of TCRalphabeta/CD19-depleted allogeneic hematopoietic cells.

The sequencing used PBMCs, mostly from graft donor cells, collected 360 days after TCRalphabeta/CD19-depleted stem cell transplant. The clonotype comes from a boy younger than two who had a stem cell transplant for SCID, so the T cells may come from the graft donor.

CDR3 protein: CGTGRSNQPQHF. The bases read TGCGGGACAGGGCGTAGCAATCAGCCCCAGCATTTT. The chain couples TRBV20-1 to TRBJ1-5; the central 9 bases match TRBD1. CDR1 DFQATT and CDR2 SNEGSKA were looked up in the germline V gene (reference sequence). The CDR3, from cysteine to phenylalanine, totals 12 residues. Only CDR3 DNA is held: 36 bases, read in frame from base 1.